This T cell receptor beta chain was sequenced for a study of human thymus T cells. Profiled with immunoSEQ multiplex PCR; TCRdb holds only in-frame clones, not every one. The sample shows fewer than 55,000 clones, around 94% of them seen only once. The ends lost 4 bases at V and 5 bases at J; junction bases unmatched: 12. This CDR3 has 15 amino acids. The germline V gene has CDR1 GTSNPN and CDR2 SVGIG (reference sequence). Half of the eight donors gave 0.5-1 mL blood during surgery. All available leukocytes, rather than a set cell count, yielded the blood DNA. The sequence was collected from a boy under three years old with a congenital heart defect but otherwise immunologically healthy. Input material: blood. The chain couples TRBV30 to TRBJ2-5, with 8 bases fitting TRBD2. CDR3 region: CAWTRAGAPGETQYF. The CDR3 region has the DNA TGTGCCTGGACCAGAGCGGGGGCCCCAGGGGAGACCCAGTACTTC.